This TCR beta chain was identified in a study of blood T cell repertoires in COVID-19. About the research overall: T cells, B-cell-depleted T cells, or PBMCs provided the cDNA or gDNA that served as material.

Living in 24 US areas, the participants were between roughly 18 and 90 years of age. Donors in Cohort 3 counted as recovered after two negative PCRs, clearance, or symptom resolution. The protocol was immunoSEQ multiplex PCR, while the TCRdb copy is restricted to in-frame clones and leaves out a portion. Among 150,000 to 200,000 clones listed, roughly 80% were seen once. Germline values: CDR1 LNHDA, CDR2 SQIVND (reference sequence). This CDR3 contains 14 residues. Trimming cost V 3 bases and J 0 bases, with 8 bases left between them. This chain uses TRBV19 with TRBJ1-1, with D unclear. The specimen sequenced was PBMCs or T cells enriched from blood (not recorded which). The sequence came from a woman aged 45-65 years who had recovered from COVID-19. CDR3 region: CASSMAGMNTEAFF. In DNA form, the CDR3 reads TGTGCCAGTAGTATGGCGGGCATGAACACTGAAGCTTTCTTT.